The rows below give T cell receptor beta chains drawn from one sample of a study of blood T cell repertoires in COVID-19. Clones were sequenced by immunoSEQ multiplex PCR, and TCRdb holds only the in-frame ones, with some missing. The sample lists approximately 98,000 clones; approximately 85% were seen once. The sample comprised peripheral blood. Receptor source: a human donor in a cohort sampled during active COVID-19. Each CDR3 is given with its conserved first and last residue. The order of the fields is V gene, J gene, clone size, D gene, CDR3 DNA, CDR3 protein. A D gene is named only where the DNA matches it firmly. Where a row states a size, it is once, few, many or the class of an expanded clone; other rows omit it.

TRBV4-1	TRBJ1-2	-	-	TGCGCCAGCAGCCAAGATTCCCTCGCGATCTTGCCCCTTGGCTACACCTTC	CASSQDSLAILPLGYTF
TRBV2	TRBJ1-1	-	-	TGTGCCAGCAGTGAAATAGTGAACACTGAAGCTTTCTTT	CASSEIVNTEAFF
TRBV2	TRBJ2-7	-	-	TGTGCCAGCAGAGATATCGGGGCCGGGACAAGCTACGAGCAGTACTTC	CASRDIGAGTSYEQYF
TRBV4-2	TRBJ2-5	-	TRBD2	TGTGCCAGTTCGGCACTAGCGGGGGGTGGAGAGACCCAGTACTTC	CASSALAGGGETQYF
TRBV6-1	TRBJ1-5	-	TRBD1	TGTGCCAGCAGTGAGGACAGGACCAGGGCCCAGCATTTT	CASSEDRTRAQHF
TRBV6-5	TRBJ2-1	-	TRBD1	TGTGCCAGCAATAGGGACAGGGGGCGAGGGAATGAGCAGTTCTTC	CASNRDRGRGNEQFF
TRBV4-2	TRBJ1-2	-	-	TGTGCCAGCAGCCAGGCGGGATTATATGGCTACACCTTC	CASSQAGLYGYTF
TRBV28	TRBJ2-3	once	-	TGTGCCAGTAGCTGGGTAGGAGTACCTTATTTT	CASSWVGVPYF
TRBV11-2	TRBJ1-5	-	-	TGTGCCAGCAGCCCGCAGATGAATCAGCCCCAGCATTTT	CASSPQMNQPQHF
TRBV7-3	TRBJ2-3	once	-	TGTGCCAGCAGCTCTTCGCCCCGCGCTACAGATACGCAGTATTTT	CASSSSPRATDTQYF
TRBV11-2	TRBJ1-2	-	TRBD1	TGTGCCAGCAGCCCCGACAGGGGATCCTATGGCTACACCTTC	CASSPDRGSYGYTF
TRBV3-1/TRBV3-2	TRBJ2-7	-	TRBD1	TGTGCCAGCAGCAGCACTCCGACAGGGTCGTACGAGCAGTACTTC	CASSSTPTGSYEQYF
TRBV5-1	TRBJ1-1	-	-	TGCGCCAGCAGCTTGGCAGGTTCAACGAACACTGAAGCTTTCTTT	CASSLAGSTNTEAFF
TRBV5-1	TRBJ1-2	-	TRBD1	TGCGCCAGCAGCTCGGAAGGACAGGCTTGGGGCTATGGCTACACCTTC	CASSSEGQAWGYGYTF
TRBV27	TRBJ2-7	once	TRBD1	TGTGCCAGCACCCCGGGGACAGGGGAAGATCCTACCTTTCTCGAGCAGTACTTC	CASTPGTGEDPTFLEQYF
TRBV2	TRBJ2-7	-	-	TGTGCCAGCAGTGGAACACTTGGGTTGCGGATGCAGTACTTC	CASSGTLGLRMQYF
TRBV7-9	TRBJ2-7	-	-	TGTGCCAGCAGCCCCCCTGGGGACTCCTTAGGCGAGCAGTACTTC	CASSPPGDSLGEQYF
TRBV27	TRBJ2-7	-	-	TGTGCCAGCAGTTTAAGGAGCCCATCCTACGAGCAGTACTTC	CASSLRSPSYEQYF
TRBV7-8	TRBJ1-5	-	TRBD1	TGTGCCAGCAGCCGCAGGGGGTCTCAGCCCCAGCATTTT	CASSRRGSQPQHF
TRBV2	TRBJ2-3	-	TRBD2	TGTGCCAGCAGCCTAGCGGGGGGGCGAGATACGCAGTATTTT	CASSLAGGRDTQYF
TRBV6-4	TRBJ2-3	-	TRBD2	TGTGCCAGCAGTGACTTCCGAACTAGCGGGAGGGGCACAGATACGCAGTATTTT	CASSDFRTSGRGTDTQYF
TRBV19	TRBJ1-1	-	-	TGTGCCAGTAGTCCTTACGGGTCCTACACTGAAGCTTTCTTT	CASSPYGSYTEAFF
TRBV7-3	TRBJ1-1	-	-	TGTGCCAGCAGCTTCGGGGGGAACACTGAAGCTTTCTTT	CASSFGGNTEAFF